These 11 T cell receptor beta chains were all obtained from the same sample, sequenced in a study of cytomegalovirus exposure and HLA in healthy donors. The PCR ran on 60 Vbeta and 13 Jbeta primers. The assay was immunoSEQ multiplex PCR, and TCRdb's table has in-frame clones only and misses some. The sample records about 170,000 clones, around 76% being singletons. Input material: PBMCs. The receptors come from a female donor in good health and CMV-seronegative.

This clone showed up just once. J is TRBJ2-5 and V is TRBV5-1; 10 positions match TRBD2. This CDR3 region has 17 residues. Germline loops: CDR1 SGHRS, CDR2 YFSETQ. Germline trimming cut 2 bases from V and 4 bases from J; bases unmatched to any gene: 11. The CDR3 bases are TGCGCCAGCAGCTTTGGTCTAGCGGGGGCGGCAGTAGAGACCCAGTACTTC. The encoded protein is CASSFGLAGAAVETQYF.

The V and J genes are TRBV2 and TRBJ1-5; D gene uncertain. Trimming took off 7 bases at V and 7 bases at J, with 11 bases between the two ends. The length of the CDR3 is 12 residues. Germline values: CDR1 SNHLY, CDR2 FYNNEI. CDR3 amino acids: CASNRLGQPQHF. The CDR3 nucleotides read TGTGCCAGCAATCGGCTAGGCCAGCCCCAGCATTTT. The full variable domain, its missing parts supplied by reference TRBV2 and TRBJ1-5, is EPEVTQTPSHQVTQMGQEVILRCVPISNHLYFYWYRQILGQKVEFLVSFYNNEISEKSEIFDDQFSVERPDGSNFTLKIRSTKLEDSAMYFCASNRLGQPQHFGDGTRLSIL.

The V gene is TRBV5-6, the J gene TRBJ1-2, with 10 bases fitting TRBD1. CDR1 is SGHDT and CDR2 is YYEEEE in the germline V gene. This CDR3 is 14 amino acids long. Unmatched junction bases numbered 3, after V lost 1 base and J lost 6 bases. The CDR3 sequence is CASSLFGTGDGYTF. The CDR3 DNA reads TGTGCCAGCAGCTTGTTTGGGACAGGGGATGGCTACACCTTC.

The gene calls are TRBV2 and TRBJ2-5; D is ambiguous. With the DNA end fitting TRBJ2-7 better, the J assignment may be wrong. From germline, CDR1 is SNHLY and CDR2 FYNNEI. The length of the CDR3 is 13 residues. In DNA form, the CDR3 reads TGTGCCAGCAGTGACGCCCGTTTAAACGAGCAGTACTTC. This codes for CASSDARLNEQYF.

The rearrangement uses TRBV5-1 and TRBJ2-5, with D possibly TRBD1 on 6 matching bases. The CDR3 spans 14 residues. Germline values: CDR1 SGHRS, CDR2 YFSETQ. With 3 bases removed from V and 5 bases from J, the gap between germline ends came to 14 bases. CDR3 in amino acids: CASSSGTPGETQYF. The CDR3 coding sequence is TGCGCCAGCAGCTCCGGGACACCCGGGGAGACCCAGTACTTC. Full variable domain (missing parts from reference TRBV5-1 and TRBJ2-5): KAGVTQTPRYLIKTRGQQVTLSCSPISGHRSVSWYQQTPGQGLQFLFEYFSETQRNKGNFPGRFSGRQFSNSRSEMNVSTLELGDSALYLCASSSGTPGETQYFGPGTRLLVL.

Here the CDR3 reads CASSLSGQGRQPQHF. DNA of the CDR3: TGTGCCAGCAGTTTATCTGGACAGGGACGCCAGCCCCAGCATTTT. The chain carries TRBV27 and TRBJ1-5, with 8 bases lining up with TRBD1. V shed 0 bases and J 7 bases; nucleotides not matched to a gene: 5. CDR3 length: 15 residues. CDR1 and CDR2 from the germline V gene are MNHEY and SMNVEV (reference sequence).

On this clone itself: At one boundary the junction diverges from the germline segment, which might be a read error. The V call is TRBV4-1, the J call TRBJ2-2, with TRBD1 identical over 10 bases. CDR1 is MGHRA, CDR2 YSYEKL, per germline. The CDR3 consists of 15 residues. The CDR3 reads CASSEDRGRVGELFF. DNA of the CDR3: TGCGCCAGCAGCGAAGACAGGGGGCGCGTCGGGGAGCTGTTTTTT.

The chain uses TRBV5-4 and TRBJ2-1; possible D gene TRBD2, 6 bases. The V end was cut by 0 bases, the J end by 3 bases, with 13 bases between. The germline CDR1 and CDR2 sequences are SGHNT and YYREEE (reference sequence). This CDR3 contains 16 residues. In DNA, the CDR3 is TGTGCCAGCAGCTTGGGCGGCGGGATGGACTACAATGAGCAGTTCTTC. Protein: CASSLGGGMDYNEQFF.

The rearrangement joins TRBV5-1 to TRBJ1-1; a weak D match, TRBD1 (5 bases). Germline CDR1 and CDR2: SGHRS and YFSETQ. The CDR3 covers 15 residues. Trimming took off 0 bases at V and 0 bases at J, with 9 bases between the two ends. Written as DNA, the CDR3 is TGCGCCAGCAGCTTGGGGGGCAGGATGAACACTGAAGCTTTCTTT. Amino acids: CASSLGGRMNTEAFF.

This chain links TRBV19 with TRBJ1-1; tentatively, D is TRBD1 (5 bases). The germline V gene has CDR1 LNHDA and CDR2 SQIVND (reference sequence). V was clipped by 6 bases and J by 0 bases, with 11 bases between them. The CDR3 covers 14 residues. CDR3 in amino acids: CASRGDDLNTEAFF. For the CDR3, the DNA is TGTGCCAGTAGAGGGGATGATCTGAACACTGAAGCTTTCTTT.

The chain employs TRBV7-6 and TRBJ2-1; 11 bases match TRBD1. The CDR3 runs 15 residues. Germline trimming cut 1 base from V and 14 bases from J; bases unmatched to any gene: 10. Per the germline V gene, CDR1 is SGHVS and CDR2 is FNYEAQ. Here the CDR3 reads CASSLGMGQGVKEFF. DNA of the CDR3: TGTGCCAGCAGCTTAGGTATGGGACAGGGGGTTAAGGAGTTCTTC.